This entry describes one TCR beta chain. The conserved closing phenylalanine or tryptophan is absent in this CDR3, likely reflecting a read error. Cells sorted as Tregs were CD4+, CD25+ and CD127-/low. The CDR3 runs to 13 residues. V was clipped by 3 bases and J by 5 bases, with 10 bases between them. Looked up from germline, CDR1 is MNHEY and CDR2 is SMNVEV (reference sequence). Via MiXCR, TCRdb re-called the 5' RACE reads, giving one row per CDR3 protein. Of roughly 58,000 distinct CDR3 sequences listed, around 20% are singletons. This receptor was taken from a female donor with breast cancer. The chain carries TRBV27 and TRBJ1-1; no definite D call. The sequenced material came from tumor-infiltrating Tregs sorted from the breast tumor. As DNA, the CDR3 is TGTGCCAGCAGTTTTCGGGAATTAACTGAAGCTTTCCTT. Translated: CASSFRELTEAFL.